The clone carrying this T cell receptor (beta chain) is labeled medium-sized. What it binds is not known. The sample is drawn from a study of vaccination and CD4 T cells after COVID-19. Background on the study: Sampling after COVID took place at a median of around 110 days (range 35 to 161) following diagnosis.

The Oncomine TCR Beta short-read assay sequenced DNA from cultured CD4+ T cells. Genomic DNA was isolated from CD4+ T cells that had been cultured. TCRdb passed the PCR reads through MiXCR, listing each CDR3 protein once. The table shows roughly 11,000 distinct CDR3 sequences, with roughly half occurring only once. The sample's treatment: roughly ten-day PBMC culture with coronavirus spike peptide pools or control peptides (ViraFEST assay). Using peptide pools, antigen-specific T cells were expanded in ViraFEST before TCRs were sequenced. All positive PCR tests were dated between March and December 2020, predating US Alpha, Beta and Delta variants. V shed 4 bases and J shed 10 bases, with 14 bases lying between them. The CDR3 is 14 amino acids.

The J gene is TRBJ1-6, the V gene TRBV12-3 or TRBV12-4, with a weak D call TRBD1 (5 bases). This sequence originates from a human donor who had recovered from COVID-19. The sample taken for sequencing was CD4+ T cells from blood, cultured in vitro. For the CDR3, the DNA is TGTGCCAGCAGTTCCTCAGGGATATTATCACCCCTCCACTTT. Translating it yields CASSSSGILSPLHF.